This TCR beta chain is drawn from a study of T cell responses to AZD1222 COVID-19 vaccine. Whole-study findings and limits: Donors were largely white British and mainly female; clonal diversity was possibly underestimated. AZD1222 recipients seropositive at baseline numbered only 5 or 6. Spike-specific TCRs gained breadth and depth after people received two AZD1222 doses. Distributed over spike, vaccine-associated CD4 TCRs predominated at 160-218 and 743-854.

Some clones are missing from TCRdb's copy, which holds only in-frame ones; the method was immunoSEQ multiplex PCR. This sample has 65,000 to 90,000 clones; nearly 90% occur once, and the top ten carry 1.3%. A word on this clone: What it recognizes is unknown.

The V gene's germline CDR1 is LGHDT and CDR2 YNNKEL (reference sequence). Trimming stripped 5 bases from V and 0 bases from J, with 16 bases between. The CDR3 is 17 residues long. The source is an adult who received the AZD1222 COVID-19 vaccine. Material: peripheral blood, obtained 28 days after the second AZD1222 dose. This chain connects TRBV3-1 (or the pseudogene TRBV3-2) to TRBJ2-2; D gene unclear. The CDR3 DNA reads as TGTGCCAGCAGCGACGGTGTAGCCCCCCCGAACACCGGGGAGCTGTTTTTT. This encodes CASSDGVAPPNTGELFF.